This T cell receptor beta chain is from a study of cytomegalovirus exposure and HLA in healthy donors. Study details: The approximately 110 validation repertoires were reported in a later analysis to have been generated on the same platform as the approximately 700 first-cohort repertoires. The study's findings and limits: Cytomegalovirus-associated status was assigned to about 180 TCR beta chains. In vitro data verified three CMV-associated chains as specific for CMV antigens.

As for this clone: The target antigen is unknown.

Only in-frame clones appear in the TCRdb table, and some are missing; sequencing was by immunoSEQ multiplex PCR. The table includes roughly 130,000 clones, around nine tenths detected once. The donors were part of the roughly 120-subject validation cohort, which stood apart from the roughly 700-subject first cohort. In germline, CDR1 is SGDLS, CDR2 YYNGEE. The CDR3 consists of 15 residues. After removal of 1 base from V and 1 base from J, the junction contained 3 bases not matched to a gene. The chain joins TRBV9 to TRBJ2-7; 9 positions agree with TRBD1. The sample comprised PBMCs. The sequence was obtained from a man aged 30 to 45 in good health and CMV-seronegative. CDR3 sequence: CASSVSGTGSYEQYF. The CDR3 nucleotides are TGTGCCAGCAGCGTAAGTGGGACAGGGTCCTACGAGCAGTACTTC.